Listed here are 32 T cell receptor beta chains from one sample, sequenced in a study of blood T cell repertoires in COVID-19. The assay was immunoSEQ multiplex PCR, and TCRdb's table has in-frame clones only and misses some. The table shows about 360,000 clones, with approximately 89% occurring only once. The sequenced sample was PBMCs or T cells enriched from blood (not recorded which). The receptors originated from a man aged 30-40 years who had recovered from COVID-19.

The rearrangement uses TRBV7-6 and TRBJ1-3, with D tentatively TRBD1 (6 bases). V was trimmed by 4 bases and J by 4 bases, leaving 17 bases between them. Germline CDR1 is SGHVS and CDR2 is FNYEAQ. The CDR3 extends over 16 amino acids. CDR3 sequence (DNA): TGTGCCAGCAGCTCAAACAGGGTTTCGTCCGGAAACACCATATATTTT. The encoded protein is CASSSNRVSSGNTIYF.

This chain connects TRBV5-1 to TRBJ2-3; D unresolved. CDR1 is SGHRS and CDR2 is YFSETQ in the germline V gene. V was trimmed by 0 bases and J by 3 bases, leaving 8 bases between them. This CDR3 is 14 amino acids long. CDR3 nucleotides: TGCGCCAGCAGCTTGGGAATAGTAACAGATACGCAGTATTTT. Its protein is CASSLGIVTDTQYF.

This chain links TRBV6-5 with TRBJ2-3; 7 bases agree with TRBD2. Germline values: CDR1 MNHEY, CDR2 SVGAGI. The CDR3 length is 14 residues. Unmatched junction bases numbered 8, after V lost 6 bases and J lost 5 bases. Written as DNA, the CDR3 is TGTGCCAGCAGGTCTAGCGGTACCATAGATACGCAGTATTTT. Translation gives CASRSSGTIDTQYF.

This clone turned up a few times. The J gene is TRBJ1-2, the V gene TRBV6-2 or TRBV6-3; D perhaps matches TRBD1 (5 bases). The CDR3 is 12 residues long. Germline V gene data show CDR1 as MNHEY and CDR2 as SVGEGT. The V end was cut by 5 bases, the J end by 2 bases, with 6 bases between. The CDR3 DNA reads as TGTGCCAGCAGTAAGGGGAACTATGGCTACACCTTC. It codes for CASSKGNYGYTF.

This clone was counted only a few times. This CDR3 is CASRPPSGGGASYNEQFF. The DNA of the CDR3 is TGTGCCAGCAGGCCCCCCTCGGGCGGGGGGGCCTCCTACAATGAGCAGTTCTTC. This chain connects TRBV27 to TRBJ2-1; TRBD2 matches at 9 bases. Germline-derived CDR1 and CDR2 are MNHEY and SMNVEV (reference sequence). CDR3 size: 18 residues. Unmatched junction bases numbered 12, after V lost 6 bases and J lost 0 bases.

The genes are TRBV2 and TRBJ1-2; D may be TRBD1 (6 bases). The CDR3 consists of 11 residues. The germline V gene encodes CDR1 SNHLY and CDR2 FYNNEI. The V gene lost 5 bases and the J gene lost 7 bases, with 8 bases spanning the gap. CDR3 residues: CASSHRVGYTF. Here the CDR3 DNA reads TGTGCCAGCAGTCACAGGGTTGGCTACACCTTC.

To note about this clone: Other DNA sequences in this sample translate to the same CDR3. The chain couples TRBV30 to TRBJ1-1; no firm D call. This CDR3 contains 13 residues. Germline CDR1 and CDR2: GTSNPN and SVGIG (reference sequence). Trimming removed 0 bases from V and 3 bases from J, with 8 bases in between. As DNA, the CDR3 is TGTGCCTGGAGTGTACTGGGCTACACTGAAGCTTTCTTT. The encoded protein is CAWSVLGYTEAFF.

In this sample, this clone turned up once. The CDR3 sequence is CASSQGVLNTEAFF. Written as DNA, the CDR3 is TGTGCCAGCAGCCAGGGGGTTTTGAACACTGAAGCTTTCTTT. This chain uses TRBV7-2 with TRBJ1-1; 7 nucleotides match TRBD1. Germline values: CDR1 SGHTA, CDR2 FQGNSA. V shed 5 bases, J shed 0 bases, and the junction held 3 bases outside the gene matches. The CDR3 covers 14 residues.

This clone was counted a few times. The chain couples TRBV11-2 to TRBJ1-1, with D possibly matching TRBD1 (6 bases). V lost 5 bases to trimming and J lost 0 bases, with 13 bases between them. CDR1 and CDR2 from the germline V gene are SGHAT and FQNNGV. The CDR3 has 15 residues. The DNA of the CDR3 is TGTGCCAGCAGCCCGCAACAGGGATTGAACACTGAAGCTTTCTTT. Amino acids: CASSPQQGLNTEAFF.

The rearrangement joins TRBV9 to TRBJ1-1; possible D gene TRBD1, 6 bases. Germline V lookup: CDR1 SGDLS, CDR2 YYNGEE. Trimming pared 3 bases from V and 3 bases from J, leaving 21 bases between. The CDR3 spans 17 residues. As DNA, the CDR3 is TGTGCCAGCAGCGGGAGAGATATAGGGACACGCCACACTGAAGCTTTCTTT. Residues: CASSGRDIGTRHTEAFF. Based on the CDR3 plus reference TRBV9 and TRBJ1-1, the full variable domain is DSGVTQTPKHLITATGQRVTLRCSPRSGDLSVYWYQQSLDQGLQFLIQYYNGEERAKGNILERFSAQQFPDLHSELNLSSLELGDSALYFCASSGRDIGTRHTEAFFGQGTRLTVV.

V usage is TRBV5-6 and J usage is TRBJ1-1; a possible D gene is TRBD1 (5 bases). Trimming left V 4 bases short and J 4 bases short, with 11 bases between. CDR1 and CDR2 from the germline V gene are SGHDT and YYEEEE. The CDR3 is 13 amino acids. In DNA form, the CDR3 reads TGTGCCAGCAGCGTCATCAGGGCCACTGAAGCTTTCTTT. Its translation is CASSVIRATEAFF.

This rearrangement joins TRBV2 to TRBJ2-3; TRBD2 matches 15 bases. J was trimmed by 2 bases and V by 4 bases; bases with no gene match: 4. Germline CDR1 SNHLY, CDR2 FYNNEI. This CDR3 comprises 17 residues. The CDR3 DNA reads TGTGCCAGCAGTGGAAGGACTAGCGGGGGGGACACAGATACGCAGTATTTT. Protein product: CASSGRTSGGDTDTQYF.

Notes on this clone: The same CDR3 is also encoded by other DNA sequences in this sample. This chain connects TRBV5-1 to TRBJ1-1; D gene ambiguous. This CDR3 has 13 residues. Germline V CDR1 and CDR2: SGHRS, YFSETQ. V lost 3 bases, J lost 1 base, and 7 bases lay in between. The CDR3 loop reads CASSSPGNTEAFF. The CDR3 DNA reads TGCGCCAGCAGCTCTCCGGGGAACACTGAAGCTTTCTTT.

A single count supports this clone. V is TRBV6-5 and J is TRBJ2-7; D perhaps matches TRBD1 (5 bases). Per germline, CDR1 MNHEY and CDR2 SVGAGI. With 4 bases removed from V and 4 bases from J, the gap between germline ends came to 14 bases. This CDR3 comprises 14 residues. As DNA, the CDR3 is TGTGCCAGCAGTTCGACAGCTAACTCTTACGAGCAGTACTTC. This gives the protein CASSSTANSYEQYF.

This chain connects TRBV30 to TRBJ1-4; D is undetermined. Germline CDR1 reads GTSNPN; CDR2 reads SVGIG (reference sequence). The CDR3 contains 11 residues. The V end lost 4 bases, the J end lost 8 bases, and 8 bases lay between the germline ends. The CDR3 loop reads CAWKRVEKLFF. The CDR3 region has the DNA TGTGCCTGGAAACGGGTGGAAAAACTGTTTTTT.

The chain uses TRBV6-5 and TRBJ1-4, with no clear D. Germline V gives CDR1 MNHEY, CDR2 SVGAGI. The CDR3 runs to 14 residues. The V end was cut by 6 bases, the J end by 7 bases, with 15 bases between. The CDR3 here is CASSPPAGREKLFF. The CDR3, as DNA: TGTGCCAGCAGCCCCCCGGCAGGTCGTGAAAAACTGTTTTTT.

The chain is built from TRBV18 and TRBJ1-2; 8 nucleotides match TRBD1. The germline CDR1 and CDR2 sequences are KGHSH and LQKENI. The CDR3 runs to 18 residues. V trimming: 4 bases; J trimming: 3 bases; junction bases outside the gene matches: 16. DNA of the CDR3: TGTGCCAGCTCACAGGACAGGGAGGAGATGATTAACGACTATGGCTACACCTTC. This encodes CASSQDREEMINDYGYTF. The variable domain in full, completed from reference TRBV18 and TRBJ1-2, reads NAGVMQNPRHLVRRRGQEARLRCSPMKGHSHVYWYRQLPEEGLKFMVYLQKENIIDESGMPKERFSAEFPKEGPSILRIQQVVRGDSAAYFCASSQDREEMINDYGYTFGSGTRLTVV.

The chain is built from TRBV7-2 and TRBJ2-7; no firm D call. From germline, CDR1 is SGHTA and CDR2 FQGNSA. Trimming pared 0 bases from V and 2 bases from J, leaving 11 bases between. The CDR3 consists of 15 residues. CDR3 loop: CASSLANVATYEQYF. The CDR3 region has the DNA TGTGCCAGCAGCTTAGCAAACGTCGCTACCTACGAGCAGTACTTC.

This chain connects TRBV18 to TRBJ2-3; TRBD2 matches 9 bases. Germline loops: CDR1 KGHSH, CDR2 LQKENI. Germline trimming cut 2 bases from V and 1 base from J; bases unmatched to any gene: 13. The CDR3 covers 19 residues. Here the CDR3 reads CASSPTAGGLRVGTDTQYF. Here the CDR3 DNA reads TGTGCCAGCTCACCAACAGCGGGGGGCCTTCGGGTGGGCACAGATACGCAGTATTTT. The whole variable domain, filled in from reference TRBV18 and TRBJ2-3, reads NAGVMQNPRHLVRRRGQEARLRCSPMKGHSHVYWYRQLPEEGLKFMVYLQKENIIDESGMPKERFSAEFPKEGPSILRIQQVVRGDSAAYFCASSPTAGGLRVGTDTQYFGPGTRLTVL.

The chain couples TRBV18 to TRBJ2-1; 9 bases match TRBD2. The junction had 6 bases not matched to a gene; V was cut back by 5 bases and J by 7 bases. The CDR3 has 14 residues. Germline assignment: CDR1 KGHSH and CDR2 LQKENI. The CDR3 reads CASSGGGARNEQFF. In DNA form, the CDR3 reads TGTGCCAGCTCAGGCGGGGGGGCTCGGAATGAGCAGTTCTTC.

This clone was counted once. This chain connects TRBV28 to TRBJ2-3, with 11 bases aligning to TRBD2. From germline, CDR1 is MDHEN and CDR2 SYDVKM. After removal of 6 bases from V and 7 bases from J, the junction contained 9 bases not matched to a gene. The CDR3 spans 15 residues. The CDR3 DNA reads as TGTGCCAGCAGCTCCCTAGCGGGAGGACCTAATACGCAGTATTTT. Translation: CASSSLAGGPNTQYF.

In this sample, this clone turned up once. The rearrangement links TRBV4-1 to TRBJ2-1; 8 nucleotides align to TRBD2. Germline V gives CDR1 MGHRA, CDR2 YSYEKL. The CDR3 length is 16 residues. The V segment lost 1 base and the J segment 3 bases; nucleotides outside the gene matches: 5. The CDR3 nucleotides are TGCGCCAGCAGCCAAGTTGAAGCGGGGGTCTACAATGAGCAGTTCTTC. Translated, it gives CASSQVEAGVYNEQFF.

The chain is built from TRBV7-9 and TRBJ1-1; 9 bases fit TRBD1. The CDR3 covers 16 residues. The V segment lost 4 bases and the J segment 7 bases; nucleotides outside the gene matches: 13. Germline V lookup: CDR1 SEHNR, CDR2 FQNEAQ (reference sequence). The CDR3 sequence: CASSSLGTGTTFEAFF. CDR3 nucleotide sequence: TGTGCCAGCAGCTCCCTAGGGACAGGGACAACTTTTGAAGCTTTCTTT. Based on the CDR3 plus reference TRBV7-9 and TRBJ1-1, the full variable domain is DTGVSQNPRHKITKRGQNVTFRCDPISEHNRLYWYRQTLGQGPEFLTYFQNEAQLEKSRLLSDRFSAERPKGSFSTLEIQRTEQGDSAMYLCASSSLGTGTTFEAFFGQGTRLTVV.

The gene calls are TRBV10-2 and TRBJ1-1, with 8 positions matching TRBD1. Germline V gene sequence: CDR1 WSHSY, CDR2 SAAADI. The CDR3 has 16 amino acids. With 0 bases clipped from V and 4 bases from J, the junction kept 7 bases outside the gene matches. CDR3 nucleotide sequence: TGCGCCAGCAGTGAGTCACAGGACAGGGTCGGCACTGAAGCTTTCTTT. It specifies CASSESQDRVGTEAFF.

This chain joins TRBV12-5 and TRBJ1-1; D is unclear. The CDR3 sequence is 12 residues long. Germline V gene data show CDR1 as LGHNT and CDR2 as FRNRAP. V was pared by 5 bases and J by 1 base, with 5 bases between. Here the CDR3 DNA reads TGTGCTAGTGGTAAGAGGAACACTGAAGCTTTCTTT. It encodes CASGKRNTEAFF.

The V and J genes are TRBV30 and TRBJ1-5, with 8 bases aligning to TRBD1. Trimming cost V 0 bases and J 0 bases; bases outside gene matches: 7. Per the germline V gene, CDR1 is GTSNPN and CDR2 is SVGIG (reference sequence). The length of the CDR3 is 17 residues. The CDR3 here is CAWSVWGQAHSNQPQHF. The DNA for the CDR3 is TGTGCCTGGAGTGTATGGGGACAGGCCCATAGCAATCAGCCCCAGCATTTT.

The gene calls are TRBV9 and TRBJ1-6; the D is unclear. Trimming removed 2 bases at V and 2 bases at J, with 5 bases between. The length of the CDR3 is 14 residues. The germline V gene encodes CDR1 SGDLS and CDR2 YYNGEE. The CDR3 DNA sequence: TGTGCCAGCAGCGTCGGTGCCTATAATTCACCCCTCCACTTT. Translation gives CASSVGAYNSPLHF.

The chain employs TRBV6-5 and TRBJ2-5, with D possibly being TRBD1 (6 bases). The CDR3 totals 12 residues. The V end was cut by 7 bases, the J end by 7 bases, with 13 bases between. The germline V gene encodes CDR1 MNHEY and CDR2 SVGAGI. Here the CDR3 DNA reads TGTGCCAGCACCGAAGGGGGAAGGACCCAGTACTTC. It specifies CASTEGGRTQYF.

This chain uses TRBV18 with TRBJ2-3; 10 nucleotides agree with TRBD1. Germline V gene lookup returns CDR1 KGHSH and CDR2 LQKENI. With 5 bases clipped from V and 3 bases from J, the junction kept 5 bases outside the gene matches. The CDR3 has 15 residues. The CDR3 spells CASSADRGPTDTQYF. CDR3 coding DNA: TGTGCCAGCTCAGCCGACAGGGGGCCTACAGATACGCAGTATTTT.

This chain connects TRBV4-2 to TRBJ1-1; no clear D gene. The germline V gene encodes CDR1 LGHNA and CDR2 YNFKEQ. The ends were cut back, 0 bases at V and 0 bases at J, with 23 bases in the middle. The CDR3 covers 20 residues. In DNA, the CDR3 is TGTGCCAGCAGCCAAGATCCTATCGATTATCTACGTAGCATGAACACTGAAGCTTTCTTT. Its translation: CASSQDPIDYLRSMNTEAFF.

The gene calls are TRBV7-9 and TRBJ1-2, with D hard to call. V lost 5 bases to trimming and J lost 4 bases, with 14 bases between them. Germline CDR1 is SEHNR and CDR2 is FQNEAQ (reference sequence). The CDR3 is 14 residues long. Written as DNA, the CDR3 is TGTGCCAGCAGCCTCCACCAGGCCTCCTATGGCTACACCTTC. Protein product: CASSLHQASYGYTF.

The V gene is TRBV5-1, the J gene TRBJ2-1; TRBD2 matches at 14 bases. This CDR3 spans 16 amino acids. Germline V gene lookup returns CDR1 SGHRS and CDR2 YFSETQ. The J segment lost 10 bases and the V segment lost 0 bases, leaving 6 bases of the junction unmatched. Here the CDR3 DNA reads TGCGCCAGCAGCTTGGCTGGACTAGCGGGGGGTTTCGAGCAGTTCTTC. Translated: CASSLAGLAGGFEQFF.